The 30 T cell receptor beta chains listed next were all sequenced from one sample in a study of T cell responses to AZD1222 COVID-19 vaccine (dated by TCRdb to the early 2020s). The library was made by the immunoSEQ multiplex PCR assay. TCRdb provides this immuneACCESS table in a form limited to in-frame rearrangements. Some clones are lacking; in checked studies, under half of them reflect an unresolved V gene, and why the rest are absent is not known. This sample comprises around 100,000 clones, around 90% of them detected only once. More than 1.5% of the sample is held by the ten biggest clonotypes. Explained via the paper, the time point label denotes: baseline before first vaccination. The starting material was peripheral blood, obtained on day 0 of AZD1222 vaccination. These receptors were obtained from an adult in good health.

The genes are TRBV25-1 and TRBJ2-7; D uncertain. The V gene lost 4 bases and the J gene lost 4 bases, with 8 bases spanning the gap. CDR1 and CDR2 from the germline V gene are MGHDK and SYGVNS. CDR3 length: 12 amino acids. The CDR3 DNA is TGTGCCAGCAGTGCTACATCGTACGAGCAGTACTTC. Translated: CASSATSYEQYF.

The CDR3 protein is CASSLAEGGEQYF. Here the CDR3 DNA reads TGTGCCAGCAGCTTAGCGGAAGGGGGCGAGCAGTACTTC. The chain joins TRBV11-1 to TRBJ2-7; possibly TRBD1 for D (6 bases). The CDR3 has 13 amino acids. With 0 bases removed from V and 6 bases from J, the gap between germline ends came to 9 bases. Germline V lookup: CDR1 SGHAT, CDR2 FQDESV (reference sequence).

The chain uses TRBV21-1 and TRBJ1-1; the table's D gene call, TRBD1, was not cross checked with the DNA. TRBV21-1 is described as a pseudogene. This CDR3 spans 15 amino acids. CDR3 residues: CASSKEGQTNTEAFF. CDR3 nucleotide sequence: TGTGCCAGCAGCAAAGAGGGACAGACGAACACTGAAGCTTTCTTT.

The chain couples TRBV7-2 to TRBJ2-3, with TRBD1 matching over 8 bases. The V gene's germline CDR1 is SGHTA and CDR2 FQGNSA. With V trimmed by 1 base and J by 3 bases, 3 bases remained unmatched. The length of the CDR3 is 15 residues. The CDR3 DNA follows: TGTGCCAGCAGCTTAGAACAGGGGGTGACAGATACGCAGTATTTT. The encoded protein is CASSLEQGVTDTQYF.

The V gene is TRBV2, the J gene TRBJ1-1; D not resolved. This CDR3 region has 13 residues. V was trimmed by 5 bases and J by 1 base, leaving 8 bases between them. CDR1 SNHLY and CDR2 FYNNEI come from the germline V gene. CDR3 DNA sequence: TGTGCCAGCAGTTCCGACACGAACACTGAAGCTTTCTTT. Amino acids: CASSSDTNTEAFF.

The chain couples TRBV20-1 to TRBJ1-2, with a possible D match to TRBD1 (5 bases). The CDR3 contains 13 residues. The germline CDR1 and CDR2 sequences are DFQATT and SNEGSKA (reference sequence). Trimming took off 4 bases at V and 0 bases at J, with 9 bases between the two ends. For the CDR3, the DNA is TGCAGTGCTAATGACAGAACTAACTATGGCTACACCTTC. It is translated as CSANDRTNYGYTF.

This chain connects TRBV19 to TRBJ1-5; D is unclear. Between the trimmed V and J ends, which lost 3 bases and 3 bases, there was a span of 9 bases. The CDR3 loop spans 14 amino acids. CDR1 is LNHDA, CDR2 SQIVND, per germline (reference sequence). CDR3 residues: CASSIFSYNQPQHF. CDR3 coding DNA: TGTGCCAGTAGTATTTTCAGCTACAATCAGCCCCAGCATTTT.

This chain uses TRBV9 with TRBJ1-6, with a weak D call TRBD1 (6 bases). There are 14 residues in the CDR3. Germline CDR1 reads SGDLS; CDR2 reads YYNGEE. Trimming left V 3 bases short and J 10 bases short, with 14 bases between. The CDR3: CASSDRTAGSPLHF. CDR3 DNA sequence: TGTGCCAGCAGCGACCGGACAGCTGGGTCACCCCTCCACTTT. The full variable domain, with the rest looked up from reference TRBV9 and TRBJ1-6, is DSGVTQTPKHLITATGQRVTLRCSPRSGDLSVYWYQQSLDQGLQFLIQYYNGEERAKGNILERFSAQQFPDLHSELNLSSLELGDSALYFCASSDRTAGSPLHFGNGTRLTVT.

The V gene is TRBV4-1, the J gene TRBJ1-3, with D possibly TRBD1 on 5 matching bases. V dropped 3 bases and J dropped 8 bases, with 20 bases sitting between them. The germline CDR1 and CDR2 sequences are MGHRA and YSYEKL. CDR3 length: 16 residues. Written as DNA, the CDR3 is TGCGCCAGCAGCCAGGTTGGTGGGGCTTTGGAGGACACCATATATTTT. Amino acids: CASSQVGGALEDTIYF.

V usage is TRBV7-2 and J usage is TRBJ1-4; TRBD1 might be the D (6 bases). This CDR3 is 17 amino acids long. Germline CDR1 reads SGHTA; CDR2 reads FQGNSA. V was shortened by 3 bases and J by 0 bases, with 14 bases between the two germline ends. CDR3 nucleotide sequence: TGTGCCAGCAGCTTTTACAGGGCCCCTACAACTAATGAAAAACTGTTTTTT. Protein product: CASSFYRAPTTNEKLFF.

V usage is TRBV6-5 and J usage is TRBJ1-2; the match to TRBD1 covers 7 bases. The CDR3 has 13 residues. CDR1 MNHEY and CDR2 SVGAGI come from the germline V gene. The ends lost 10 bases at V and 0 bases at J; junction bases unmatched: 5. This CDR3 is CATWDRSNYGYTF. CDR3 DNA sequence: TGTGCCACCTGGGACAGATCTAACTATGGCTACACCTTC.

The chain recombines TRBV7-3 with TRBJ2-3; D is uncertain. The CDR3 totals 14 residues. V was trimmed by 0 bases and J by 4 bases, leaving 8 bases between them. CDR1 and CDR2 from the germline V gene are SGHTA and FQGTGA. Written as DNA, the CDR3 is TGTGCCAGCAGCTTAACGGGCAACCCAGATACGCAGTATTTT. Translation gives CASSLTGNPDTQYF.

This rearrangement joins TRBV28 to TRBJ1-1; weak D call: TRBD1 (5 bases). Germline CDR1 MDHEN, CDR2 SYDVKM. CDR3 length: 14 amino acids. V was clipped by 5 bases and J by 0 bases, with 10 bases between them. CDR3 residues: CASSSGGLNTEAFF. DNA for the CDR3: TGTGCCAGCAGTAGCGGGGGTCTGAACACTGAAGCTTTCTTT.

This clone showed up just once. The chain is built from TRBV27 and TRBJ2-3; D assignment may be TRBD1 or TRBD2 (5 bases each). V was shortened by 8 bases and J by 6 bases, with 15 bases between the two germline ends. This CDR3 has 13 amino acids. Germline values: CDR1 MNHEY, CDR2 SMNVEV (reference sequence). The CDR3 is CASRDHEMDTQYF. The CDR3 DNA sequence: TGTGCCAGCCGGGACCACGAGATGGATACGCAGTATTTT.

The chain joins TRBV3-1 (or the pseudogene TRBV3-2) to TRBJ1-5, with a weak D call TRBD1 (6 bases). The V and J ends lost 1 base and 3 bases respectively, with 7 bases between them. The CDR3 is made up of 14 amino acids. Per the germline V gene, CDR1 is LGHDT and CDR2 is YNNKEL (reference sequence). CDR3 sequence: CASSQGTVNQPQHF. The CDR3 nucleotides read TGTGCCAGCAGCCAAGGGACAGTCAATCAGCCCCAGCATTTT.

The chain couples TRBV28 to TRBJ2-3; a possible D gene is TRBD1 (6 bases). Trimming stripped 4 bases from V and 0 bases from J, with 11 bases between. Germline V gene lookup returns CDR1 MDHEN and CDR2 SYDVKM. The CDR3 has 15 amino acids. The CDR3 nucleotides are TGTGCCAGCAGTTCTCCAGGGGAGAGCACAGATACGCAGTATTTT. Encoded protein: CASSSPGESTDTQYF.

The chain is built from TRBV23-1 and TRBJ1-6, with 8 bases aligning to TRBD1. TRBV23-1 is an ORF; its function is uncertain. CDR3 length: 15 amino acids. V gave up 0 bases and J gave up 7 bases; unmatched junction bases: 2. CDR3 loop: CASSQSRDRNSPLHF. In DNA, the CDR3 is TGCGCCAGCAGTCAATCGAGGGACAGGAATTCACCCCTCCACTTT.

This clone was recorded only once. The chain carries TRBV27 and TRBJ1-5; TRBD1 matches 11 bases. J gave up 1 base and V 9 bases, and 11 bases lay outside the gene matches. CDR1 MNHEY and CDR2 SMNVEV come from the germline V gene (reference sequence). The CDR3 extends over 17 amino acids. DNA of the CDR3: TGTGCCAGACAACCGGGGGACAGGGGGTTCAGCAATCAGCCCCAGCATTTT. Its protein is CARQPGDRGFSNQPQHF.

This chain connects TRBV7-3 to TRBJ2-1; 10 bases align to TRBD1. The CDR3 sequence is 15 residues long. With V trimmed by 6 bases and J by 9 bases, 11 bases remained unmatched. Germline V lookup: CDR1 SGHTA, CDR2 FQGTGA. Written as DNA, the CDR3 is TGTGCCAGCAGAGCCCCGGGACAGGGGATCGGTGAGCAGTTCTTC. Residues: CASRAPGQGIGEQFF.

The chain couples TRBV10-3 to TRBJ2-1; 14 bases agree with TRBD2. Trimming took 1 base from V and 0 from J; bases not matched to a gene: 8. Germline V gene sequence: CDR1 ENHRY, CDR2 SYGVKD. The CDR3 has 20 amino acids. As DNA, the CDR3 is TGTGCCATCAGTGAGTGGAGTCCGGGGACTAGCGGGAGCTCCTACAATGAGCAGTTCTTC. Translated, it gives CAISEWSPGTSGSSYNEQFF.

This clone has just a few counts. The genes are TRBV7-8 and TRBJ2-3, with no clear D. This CDR3 spans 14 amino acids. The ends were cut back, 5 bases at V and 0 bases at J, with 9 bases in the middle. CDR1 is SGHVS and CDR2 is FQNEAQ in the germline V gene. The chain's CDR3 is CASSPWISTDTQYF. DNA for the CDR3: TGTGCCAGCAGCCCTTGGATTAGCACAGATACGCAGTATTTT.

J is TRBJ1-2 and V is TRBV30; D is ambiguous. V lost 0 bases and J lost 3, with 11 bases in between. Germline CDR1 GTSNPN, CDR2 SVGIG (reference sequence). CDR3 length equals 14 residues. The CDR3 here is CAWSVRGPHYGYTF. Written as DNA, the CDR3 is TGTGCCTGGAGTGTACGAGGTCCTCACTATGGCTACACCTTC.

In this sample, this clone turned up once. The J gene is TRBJ1-4, the V gene TRBV28; the D is unclear. The germline V gene encodes CDR1 MDHEN and CDR2 SYDVKM. Trimming took 3 bases from V and 4 from J, leaving 6 bases between them. The CDR3 extends over 13 amino acids. CDR3 bases: TGTGCCAGCAGTTTGAAGTTTAATGAAAAACTGTTTTTT. It translates to CASSLKFNEKLFF.

The chain carries TRBV7-6 and TRBJ1-6; D gene uncertain. V lost 2 bases and J 7 bases, leaving 6 bases between the germline ends. This CDR3 comprises 13 residues. The germline V gene has CDR1 SGHVS and CDR2 FNYEAQ. This CDR3 reads CASSLIGNSPLHF. For the CDR3, the DNA is TGTGCCAGCAGCTTAATAGGAAATTCACCCCTCCACTTT. Looking up the rest from reference TRBV7-6 and TRBJ1-6 gives the full variable domain: GAGVSQSPRYKVTKRGQDVALRCDPISGHVSLYWYRQALGQGPEFLTYFNYEAQQDKSGLPNDRFSAERPEGSISTLTIQRTEQRDSAMYRCASSLIGNSPLHFGNGTRLTVT.

This clone was seen a handful of times. The chain has TRBV2 and TRBJ2-1, with TRBD2 matching 10 bases. CDR3 length: 15 amino acids. Germline V gene sequence: CDR1 SNHLY, CDR2 FYNNEI. J gave up 4 bases and V 5 bases, and 5 bases lay outside the gene matches. The CDR3 sequence is CASSFGTSAYNEQFF. The CDR3 nucleotides are TGTGCCAGCAGTTTCGGGACTAGCGCATACAATGAGCAGTTCTTC.

This rearrangement joins TRBV9 to TRBJ1-2; 8 nucleotides line up with TRBD1. There are 14 residues in the CDR3. CDR1 and CDR2 from the germline V gene are SGDLS and YYNGEE. J lost 8 bases, V lost 0 bases, and 6 bases had no gene match. Here the CDR3 DNA reads TGTGCCAGCAGCGTAGATGGACAGGGTGAGGGCTACACCTTC. It specifies CASSVDGQGEGYTF.

The V call is TRBV10-3, the J call TRBJ1-2; 8 bases line up with TRBD1. The CDR3 is 15 amino acids. Trimming cost V 6 bases and J 2 bases; bases outside gene matches: 8. Germline values: CDR1 ENHRY, CDR2 SYGVKD. The CDR3 sequence is CAIRKTGEGNYGYTF. In DNA form, the CDR3 reads TGTGCCATCAGAAAGACAGGGGAAGGGAACTATGGCTACACCTTC.

J is TRBJ2-3 and V is TRBV6-4; no clear D. Trimming stripped 6 bases from V and 0 bases from J, with 7 bases between. Germline assignment: CDR1 MRHNA and CDR2 SNTAGT. This CDR3 has 13 amino acids. CDR3 in DNA: TGTGCCAGCAGCCACTCTAGCACAGATACGCAGTATTTT. Translating it yields CASSHSSTDTQYF.

The rearrangement joins TRBV29-1 to TRBJ2-6; D unclear. The length of the CDR3 is 15 residues. In germline, CDR1 is SQVTM, CDR2 ANQGSEA. The V and J ends lost 0 bases and 1 base respectively, with 7 bases between them. In DNA form, the CDR3 reads TGCAGCGTTGAAGAGGGGTCGTCTGGGGCCAACGTCCTGACTTTC. This codes for CSVEEGSSGANVLTF.

V and J are TRBV3-1 (or the pseudogene TRBV3-2) and TRBJ2-7; D may be TRBD2 (5 bases). Germline lookup yields CDR1 LGHDT and CDR2 YNNKEL (reference sequence). V lost 4 bases and J lost 2, with 15 bases in between. CDR3 size: 15 residues. CDR3: CASSPTGYIPYEQYF. In DNA, the CDR3 is TGTGCCAGCAGCCCTACGGGGTATATCCCCTACGAGCAGTACTTC.